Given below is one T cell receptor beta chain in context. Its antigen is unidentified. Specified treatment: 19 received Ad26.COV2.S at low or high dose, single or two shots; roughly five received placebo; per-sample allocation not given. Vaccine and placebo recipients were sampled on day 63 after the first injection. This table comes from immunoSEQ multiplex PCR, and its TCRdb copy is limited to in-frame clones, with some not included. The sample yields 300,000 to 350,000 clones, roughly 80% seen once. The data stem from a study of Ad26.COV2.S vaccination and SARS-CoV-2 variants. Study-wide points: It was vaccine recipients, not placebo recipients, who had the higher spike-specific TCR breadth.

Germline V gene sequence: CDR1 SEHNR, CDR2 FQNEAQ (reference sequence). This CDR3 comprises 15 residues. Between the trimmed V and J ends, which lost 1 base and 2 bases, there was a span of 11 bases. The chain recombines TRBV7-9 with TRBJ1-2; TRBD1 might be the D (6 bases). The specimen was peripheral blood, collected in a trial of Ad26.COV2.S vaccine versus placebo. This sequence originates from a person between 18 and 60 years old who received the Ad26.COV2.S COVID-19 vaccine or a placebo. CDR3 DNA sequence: TGTGCCAGCAGCTTAGAGGCAGGGGTGAACTATGGCTACACCTTC. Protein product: CASSLEAGVNYGYTF.